This T cell receptor beta chain stems from a study of cytomegalovirus exposure and HLA in healthy donors listed by TCRdb under 2017. The study in broad terms: An earlier analysis of more than 550 of the donors reported about 280 Gb of sequence data and 117 million unique TCR beta sequences obtained from about 200 million T cells. About 330 gigabases of sequencing data and approximately 92 million unique TCR sequences made up an early release that covered around 640 HLA-typed donors. Of the approximately 400 genotyped donors, over 70% fell in the genetic ancestry cluster associated with self-reported Caucasian donors. The study was designed to test whether signatures of past pathogen exposure could be identified by cataloging public T cell receptors. The study used immunosequencing to profile the T cell repertoires of 666 subjects and linked those repertoires to cytomegalovirus serostatus. Besides the first cohort of roughly 660 subjects, a separate validation cohort made up of 120 different subjects was used. To predict cytomegalovirus infection status, the study brought together high-throughput TCR immunosequencing, statistical association of individual TCRs with disease status, and machine learning. A later analysis re-examined previously published TCR beta repertoires from more than 550 donors and added high-resolution HLA genotyping to investigate patterns of TCR occurrence. The later analysis used no new phenotypic data to find candidate immune exposures, relying instead on TCR beta sequences and their occurrence across donors. An earlier analysis of approximately 500 of the donors applied high-throughput TCR beta sequencing to assess whether each TCR beta V gene segment acted as functional or pseudogenic. Alongside the repertoire data, information on donor age, sex, ethnicity and CMV serostatus was compiled. A later genetic analysis took genome-wide SNP genotypes for about three fifths of the 666 donors and used that subset as a discovery cohort. Every discovery cohort repertoire had been produced on one sequencing platform. Both class I and class II loci were covered by HLA typing, at four-digit resolution. Typing coverage differed by locus: A, B, C, DRB1 and DQB1 were typed in roughly 620-640 donors, DQA1 in 500 to 550, DPA1 in over 600, and DPB1 in 450 to 480. Several DR-DQ haplotypes were handled as single units for association and clustering because linkage in the cohort was strong. Across 300 to 400 genotyped donors of the cohort, an average of approximately 200,000 unique TCR beta nucleotide sequences per donor were sequenced, and approximately 17% of those sequences were non-productive. The full study reports these points: Linkage disequilibrium might explain the correlated functional status among segregating V segments, but an unknown experimental factor could not be excluded. The classifier was reported to diagnose cytomegalovirus status with high specificity and sensitivity in both the original cohort and the validation cohort. The study listed 164 TCR beta chains as associated with cytomegalovirus. In a later analysis, several top co-occurrence clusters were reported to appear linked to parvovirus B19, influenza, CMV and Epstein-Barr virus. Assigning TCR associations to individual alleles was difficult when HLA alleles, especially DR and DQ, strongly co-occurred. Most CMV-associated TCR beta chains appeared to be HLA-restricted in a later analysis, and the HLA associations seemed to be driven largely by CMV exposure. A cluster of highly shared sequence variants was judged likely to represent a technical artifact of the sequencing pipeline. An association between a missense DCLRE1C variant and V-gene and J-gene trimming of TCR beta chains was found in a later genetic analysis and replicated in an independent cohort. Most TCR sequences were observed very rarely across donors, whereas some public TCRs were present in many individuals. A later analysis associated 17,000 or so TCR beta sequences with specific HLA alleles at a false discovery rate of 0.05. A later analysis found that TCR association rates varied across HLA loci, with DRB1 alleles showing the most associated TCRs and HLA-C alleles the fewest. The earlier analysis of 587 of the donors excluded over 15 rarely observed V segments, including chromosome 9 orphons, because counts were too low. In a later genetic analysis, fewer N-insertions in productive TCRs were reported among donors in an Asian-associated ancestry cluster than the roughly 700-donor mean. Presence/absence analyses assumed roughly uniform sequencing depth across donors, an assumption that may not hold. In vitro tests confirmed that three of the cytomegalovirus-associated TCR beta chains recognize cytomegalovirus antigens. A further reported finding was that TCR beta sequences accurately predicted the HLA-A and HLA-B alleles for most subjects in the first cohort. The cohort was sequenced for TCR beta chains only, and without alpha or paired-chain data the features that could be detected were limited. Because HLA typing was unavailable for some donors at each locus, only the typed subset was used in association tests. Broadly in line with IMGT annotations, most TCR beta V segments showed up in productive rearrangements about 87% or about 30% of the time in an earlier analysis of a few hundred of the donors. The authors suggested that the approach could potentially be extended to other disease states and immunological phenotypes. For the cohort, immune exposure information was limited to CMV serostatus. A later analysis found that HLA-associated TCR beta chains were more clonally expanded and had lower generation probabilities than equally common non-associated chains.

Library construction relied on the immunoSEQ multiplex PCR assay. For the multiplex PCR, a mixture combining 60 forward primers for TCR Vbeta segments and 13 reverse primers for TCR Jbeta segments was used. A multiplex PCR assay on genomic DNA amplified the CDR3 region of rearranged TCR beta genes. The Illumina HiSeq System was used to sequence the amplified TCR beta libraries as 87-base-pair reads. As for how the authors treated the data: A later analysis counted approximately 76 million unique TCR beta chains across the 666 repertoires, and roughly 11 million of these chains were shared by at least two donors. Raw reads were error-corrected and collapsed into unique sequences by a nearest-neighbor algorithm in which closely related sequences were merged to remove PCR and sequencing errors. To assign V, D and J gene segments, CDR3 sequences were aligned to IMGT reference sequences. For a sequence to be retained, a match of at least six nucleotides was required to both a V gene segment and a J gene segment. A rearrangement counted as productive if the CDR3 had no stop codons and remained in frame with V and J, and every other rearrangement counted as non-productive. Following IMGT convention, CDR3 was defined as the stretch from the second conserved V-encoded cysteine to the conserved J-encoded phenylalanine. In an earlier analysis of around 640 of the donors, sequences lacking an unambiguous match to a single V gene segment were excluded. An earlier analysis of fewer than 750 of the donors called V segments functional above 56.7% productive rearrangements and segregating when the between-donor standard deviation exceeded 5%. A statistical classification framework was built to diagnose cytomegalovirus status from the catalog of TCR beta chain sequences. A later analysis assigned V and J genes by comparing TCR nucleotide sequences with IMGT/GENE-DB human TR gene sequences. A later analysis assigned CDR3 sequences and most-parsimonious VDJ recombination scenarios with the TCRdist pipeline. In a later analysis, every TCR beta chain was defined by the combination of its CDR3 amino acid sequence and its V-gene family, and reads without a unique V-gene family were dropped. To address suspected cross-contamination and a sequencing artifact, a later analysis removed a few hundred highly shared, low-generation-probability nucleotide sequences. In a later analysis, a clonal expansion index was calculated for each public chain from normalized within-repertoire ranks of inferred template counts. In a later analysis, generation probabilities were computed using a VDJ recombination model fitted to out-of-frame rearrangements, and the results were checked against IGoR. In a later analysis, TCR-TCR, TCR-HLA and TCR-CMV co-occurrence was scored with hypergeometric tests, and a repertoire-size bias correction was applied to TCR pairs. False discovery rates were estimated in a later analysis by permuting HLA or CMV assignments 20 times. A later analysis grouped co-occurring TCRs with DBSCAN, adding TCRdist sequence similarity when clustering within HLA-allele-positive subsets. Repertoires with fewer than 30,000 or more than 120,000 public chains were left out of co-occurrence clustering, as were a few repertoires with anomalous nucleotide sharing. TCRdb re-hosts the immuneACCESS table, in-frame sequences only. Its copies lack some clones; in the studies checked, an unresolved V gene accounts for under half of them, and the cause for the rest is not known. For V, J and clone size, that table is used; D and trimming come from the DNA. The sample profile shows 90,000 to 120,000 clones; approximately 80% of them were found once. The ten most abundant clones make up around 5% of the sample.

The cohort was made up of about 670 healthy bone marrow donors. Cohort members were all nominally healthy when sampled, although unrecorded immune exposures were likely present. The donor tested CMV seropositive and was one of the 289 seropositive cohort members. A peripheral blood sample was collected from each donor, and TCR beta sequencing was performed on peripheral blood mononuclear cells. The Qiagen DNeasy Blood Extraction Kit was used to extract genomic DNA from the blood cell samples. Points on this clone: Its specific antigen is unknown. No per-base quality is available; no much larger clone lies one base away.

The sample consisted of PBMCs. The receptor was derived from a female donor in good health and CMV-seropositive.

The CDR3 is CASSSRTGVHEQYF. The DNA is as follows: TGTGCCAGCAGCTCAAGGACAGGGGTCCACGAGCAGTACTTC. The V and J genes are TRBV9 and TRBJ2-7; 9 central nucleotides agree with TRBD1. CDR1 and CDR2 (SGDLS, YYNGEE) derive from the germline V gene. Trimming takes 4 bases off V and 5 bases off J; junction bases not matched to a gene: 7. The CDR3, from cysteine to phenylalanine, totals 14 residues. Here the CDR3 DNA is all that survives: 42 bases in frame from base 1. The CDR3, completed at both ends by the reference TRBV9 and TRBJ2-7 genes, gives the full variable domain DSGVTQTPKHLITATGQRVTLRCSPRSGDLSVYWYQQSLDQGLQFLIQYYNGEERAKGNILERFSAQQFPDLHSELNLSSLELGDSALYFCASSSRTGVHEQYFGPGTRLTVT.